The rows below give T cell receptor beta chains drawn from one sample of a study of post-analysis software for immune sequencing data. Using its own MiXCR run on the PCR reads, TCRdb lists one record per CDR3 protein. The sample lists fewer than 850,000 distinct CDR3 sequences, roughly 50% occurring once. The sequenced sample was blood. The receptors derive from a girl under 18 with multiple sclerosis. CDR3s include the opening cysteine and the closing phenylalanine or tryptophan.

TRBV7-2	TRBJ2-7	CASSLRSPDSDQYF
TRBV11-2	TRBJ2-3	CASSSETVPFTDTQYF
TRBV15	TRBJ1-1	CATSRPPHAGLTEAFF
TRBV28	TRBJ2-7	CASSPSRLRDPVSSYEQYF
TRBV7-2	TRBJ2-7	CASSLGGSPLGEQYF
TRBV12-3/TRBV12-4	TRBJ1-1	CASSPPDRVWAFF
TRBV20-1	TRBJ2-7	CSALHSGSYYEQYF
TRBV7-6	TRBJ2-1	CASSFDGLAEFF
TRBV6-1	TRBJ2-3	CASSEGGAVDTQYF
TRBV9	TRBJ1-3	CASSVEPVRSSGNTIYF
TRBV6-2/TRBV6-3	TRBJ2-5	CASSNLAGGRVGQETQYF
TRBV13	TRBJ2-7	CASSRQGRSYEQYF
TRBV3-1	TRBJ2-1	CASSPGLASSSWEQFF
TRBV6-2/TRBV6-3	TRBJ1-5	CASRPSNQPQHF
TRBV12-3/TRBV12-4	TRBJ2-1	CASSKSGSPNEQFF
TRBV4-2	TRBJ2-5	CASSQETGETQYF
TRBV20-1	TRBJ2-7	CSARGGADYYEQYF
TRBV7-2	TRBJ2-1	CASSLAAGLLNEQFF